A selection of T cell receptor beta chains follows, all from one sample in a study of blood T cells in healthy people across ages. TCRdb passed the 5' RACE reads through MiXCR, listing each CDR3 protein once. This table has 910,000 or so distinct CDR3 sequences, roughly half appearing once. The specimen sequenced was blood. All receptors come from a woman in her fifties or sixties in good health. CDR3s include the opening cysteine and the closing phenylalanine or tryptophan. Each record gives: D gene, V gene, CDR3 length, J gene, clone size, CDR3 protein, CDR3 DNA. The D gene is left open where the match is weak. Size tells how often a clone was seen (once, few, many) or the class of an expanded clone, and some rows leave it out.

d_call: TRBD1
v_call: TRBV7-8
cdr3_length: 15
j_call: TRBJ2-1
clone_size: -
cdr3_aa: CASSPGTGGIFEQFF
cdr3_nt: TGTGCCAGCAGCCCCGGGACAGGGGGGATTTTTGAGCAGTTCTTC

d_call: TRBD2
v_call: TRBV5-1
cdr3_length: 16
j_call: TRBJ2-5
clone_size: few
cdr3_aa: CASSFGVAGIQETQYF
cdr3_nt: TGCGCCAGCAGCTTCGGGGTAGCGGGGATCCAAGAGACCCAGTACTTC

d_call: TRBD2
v_call: TRBV7-2
cdr3_length: 20
j_call: TRBJ2-5
clone_size: -
cdr3_aa: CASSLTPLAGGSDPQETQYF
cdr3_nt: TGTGCCAGCAGCTTAACCCCATTGGCGGGAGGCTCGGATCCTCAAGAGACCCAGTACTTC

d_call: -
v_call: TRBV7-2
cdr3_length: 16
j_call: TRBJ2-6
clone_size: -
cdr3_aa: CASTLVGGGGANALTF
cdr3_nt: TGTGCCAGCACCCTAGTCGGGGGCGGAGGGGCCAACGCCCTGACTTTC

d_call: TRBD2
v_call: TRBV12-3/TRBV12-4
cdr3_length: 15
j_call: TRBJ2-3
clone_size: many
cdr3_aa: CASSQSGSGTDTQYF
cdr3_nt: TGTGCCAGCAGTCAGAGCGGGAGCGGTACAGATACGCAGTATTTT

d_call: TRBD2
v_call: TRBV28
cdr3_length: 15
j_call: TRBJ2-7
clone_size: -
cdr3_aa: CASRPGLAGAYEQYF
cdr3_nt: TGTGCCAGCAGACCCGGACTAGCGGGAGCTTACGAGCAGTACTTC

d_call: -
v_call: TRBV7-2
cdr3_length: 15
j_call: TRBJ2-5
clone_size: -
cdr3_aa: CASSLQAEFQETQYF
cdr3_nt: TGTGCCAGCAGCTTACAAGCGGAATTCCAAGAGACCCAGTACTTC

d_call: TRBD1
v_call: TRBV10-3
cdr3_length: 15
j_call: TRBJ1-4
clone_size: once
cdr3_aa: CAISESNRGNEKLFF
cdr3_nt: TGTGCCATCAGTGAGTCGAACAGGGGTAATGAAAAACTGTTTTTT

d_call: TRBD1
v_call: TRBV5-1
cdr3_length: 15
j_call: TRBJ1-2
clone_size: -
cdr3_aa: CASSLAGQDIDGYTF
cdr3_nt: TGCGCCAGCAGCTTGGCGGGACAGGACATCGATGGCTACACCTTC

d_call: TRBD1
v_call: TRBV6-2/TRBV6-3
cdr3_length: 14
j_call: TRBJ2-3
clone_size: -
cdr3_aa: CVSSHGQGRGTQYF
cdr3_nt: TGTGTCAGCAGCCACGGACAGGGAAGGGGTACGCAGTATTTT

d_call: -
v_call: TRBV7-2
cdr3_length: 16
j_call: TRBJ2-3
clone_size: -
cdr3_aa: CASSIRTQSSTDTQYF
cdr3_nt: TGTGCCAGCAGCATCAGGACGCAATCTAGCACAGATACGCAGTATTTT

d_call: -
v_call: TRBV6-7
cdr3_length: 14
j_call: TRBJ2-1
clone_size: -
cdr3_aa: CASSYSNVGPEQFF
cdr3_nt: TGTGCCAGCAGTTACTCGAACGTGGGGCCCGAGCAGTTCTTC

d_call: -
v_call: TRBV4-1
cdr3_length: 14
j_call: TRBJ2-1
clone_size: few
cdr3_aa: CASSLYSGGDEQFF
cdr3_nt: TGCGCCAGCAGCCTGTATAGCGGTGGGGATGAGCAGTTCTTC

d_call: -
v_call: TRBV10-3
cdr3_length: 12
j_call: TRBJ1-2
clone_size: many
cdr3_aa: CAISGQNYGYTF
cdr3_nt: TGTGCCATCAGTGGGCAGAACTATGGCTACACCTTC

d_call: -
v_call: TRBV7-9
cdr3_length: 13
j_call: TRBJ1-4
clone_size: -
cdr3_aa: CASSKNANEKLFF
cdr3_nt: TGTGCCAGCAGCAAAAATGCTAATGAAAAACTGTTTTTT

d_call: TRBD1
v_call: TRBV12-3/TRBV12-4
cdr3_length: 16
j_call: TRBJ1-5
clone_size: few
cdr3_aa: CASSGQGNRGNQPQHF
cdr3_nt: TGTGCCAGCAGCGGACAGGGGAATCGGGGCAATCAGCCCCAGCATTTT

d_call: -
v_call: TRBV4-3
cdr3_length: 14
j_call: TRBJ2-2
clone_size: -
cdr3_aa: CASSQAQVPGELFF
cdr3_nt: TGCGCCAGCAGCCAAGCTCAGGTTCCCGGGGAGCTGTTTTTT

d_call: TRBD2
v_call: TRBV2
cdr3_length: 15
j_call: TRBJ2-1
clone_size: -
cdr3_aa: CASSEILAGGNEQFF
cdr3_nt: TGTGCCAGCAGTGAAATACTAGCGGGAGGGAATGAGCAGTTCTTC

d_call: -
v_call: TRBV7-9
cdr3_length: 15
j_call: TRBJ2-3
clone_size: -
cdr3_aa: CASSPGDRTADTQYF
cdr3_nt: TGTGCCAGCAGCCCCGGAGACCGGACCGCAGATACGCAGTATTTT

d_call: TRBD1
v_call: TRBV23-1
cdr3_length: 18
j_call: TRBJ1-2
clone_size: once
cdr3_aa: CASSQSADRVANGYGYTF
cdr3_nt: TGCGCCAGCAGTCAATCGGCGGACAGGGTTGCGAACGGCTATGGCTACACCTTC

d_call: -
v_call: TRBV20-1
cdr3_length: 12
j_call: TRBJ2-3
clone_size: -
cdr3_aa: CSARVGTDPQYF
cdr3_nt: TGCAGTGCTAGAGTTGGCACAGATCCGCAGTATTTT

d_call: -
v_call: TRBV7-3
cdr3_length: 17
j_call: TRBJ2-7
clone_size: few
cdr3_aa: CASSLSLCAPFQGEQYF
cdr3_nt: TGTGCCAGCAGTCTTTCCCTCTGTGCCCCGTTCCAGGGCGAGCAGTACTTC

d_call: -
v_call: TRBV20-1
cdr3_length: 15
j_call: TRBJ2-7
clone_size: few
cdr3_aa: CSARDPPGGNYEQYF
cdr3_nt: TGCAGTGCTAGAGATCCCCCAGGCGGGAACTACGAGCAGTACTTC

d_call: TRBD2
v_call: TRBV4-1
cdr3_length: 17
j_call: TRBJ2-3
clone_size: -
cdr3_aa: CASSLRLAGEGTDTQYF
cdr3_nt: TGCGCCAGCAGCCTTCGACTAGCGGGCGAAGGAACAGATACGCAGTATTTT

d_call: -
v_call: TRBV6-5
cdr3_length: 14
j_call: TRBJ2-3
clone_size: few
cdr3_aa: CASRRGGYTDTQYF
cdr3_nt: TGTGCCAGCAGGAGGGGTGGCTACACAGATACGCAGTATTTT

d_call: -
v_call: TRBV6-5
cdr3_length: 16
j_call: TRBJ1-4
clone_size: -
cdr3_aa: CASATWVEGEEEKLFF
cdr3_nt: TGTGCCAGCGCCACTTGGGTTGAGGGGGAGGAAGAAAAACTGTTTTTT

d_call: TRBD1
v_call: TRBV11-2
cdr3_length: 15
j_call: TRBJ2-7
clone_size: -
cdr3_aa: CASSKTPGQSYEQYF
cdr3_nt: TGTGCCAGCAGTAAGACGCCGGGACAGTCCTACGAGCAGTACTTC

d_call: -
v_call: TRBV5-1
cdr3_length: 15
j_call: TRBJ2-7
clone_size: -
cdr3_aa: CASSLAPGTLGEQYF
cdr3_nt: TGCGCCAGCAGCTTGGCCCCGGGGACTTTGGGCGAGCAGTACTTC

d_call: TRBD1
v_call: TRBV5-1
cdr3_length: 14
j_call: TRBJ2-7
clone_size: -
cdr3_aa: CASSTQGAFYEQYF
cdr3_nt: TGCGCCAGCAGCACACAGGGGGCTTTCTACGAGCAGTACTTC

d_call: -
v_call: TRBV4-1
cdr3_length: 16
j_call: TRBJ2-5
clone_size: once
cdr3_aa: CASSSGHPSTQGTQYF
cdr3_nt: TGCGCCAGCAGCTCAGGGCACCCTTCCACCCAAGGGACCCAGTACTTC

d_call: -
v_call: TRBV2
cdr3_length: 15
j_call: TRBJ2-1
clone_size: -
cdr3_aa: CASREAESSYNEQFF
cdr3_nt: TGTGCCAGCAGGGAAGCGGAGAGCTCCTACAATGAGCAGTTCTTC

d_call: -
v_call: TRBV30
cdr3_length: 14
j_call: TRBJ2-5
clone_size: -
cdr3_aa: CAWSKDVSQETQYF
cdr3_nt: TGTGCCTGGAGTAAGGACGTAAGCCAAGAGACCCAGTACTTC

d_call: -
v_call: TRBV24-1
cdr3_length: 15
j_call: TRBJ2-7
clone_size: few
cdr3_aa: CATSDPRGDGYEQYF
cdr3_nt: TGTGCCACCAGTGACCCCAGAGGGGATGGATACGAGCAGTACTTC

d_call: -
v_call: TRBV14
cdr3_length: 14
j_call: TRBJ2-6
clone_size: few
cdr3_aa: CASSQAAGANVLTF
cdr3_nt: TGTGCCAGCAGCCAAGCGGCTGGGGCCAACGTCCTGACTTTC